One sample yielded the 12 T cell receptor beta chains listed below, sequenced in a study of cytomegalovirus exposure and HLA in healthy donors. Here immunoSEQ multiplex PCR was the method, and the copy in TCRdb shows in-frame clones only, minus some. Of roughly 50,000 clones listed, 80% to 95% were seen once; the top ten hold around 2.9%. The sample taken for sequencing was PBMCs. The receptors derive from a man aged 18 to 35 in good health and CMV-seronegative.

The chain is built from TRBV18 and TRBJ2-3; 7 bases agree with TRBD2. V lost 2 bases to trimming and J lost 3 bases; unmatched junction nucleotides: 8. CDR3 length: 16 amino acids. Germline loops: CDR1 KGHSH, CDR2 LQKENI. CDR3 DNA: TGTGCCAGCTCACCAAGAGGGGCGGGAGAAACAGATACGCAGTATTTT. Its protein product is CASSPRGAGETDTQYF.

The CDR3 nucleotides are TGTGCCAGCAGTTTCGACAGGGCAACAGATACGCAGTATTTT. This sequence encodes CASSFDRATDTQYF. The rearrangement joins TRBV27 to TRBJ2-3, with TRBD1 matching 7 bases. The CDR3 runs to 14 residues. V dropped 3 bases and J dropped 3; count of bases not matched to a gene: 3. Germline V gene lookup returns CDR1 MNHEY and CDR2 SMNVEV (reference sequence).

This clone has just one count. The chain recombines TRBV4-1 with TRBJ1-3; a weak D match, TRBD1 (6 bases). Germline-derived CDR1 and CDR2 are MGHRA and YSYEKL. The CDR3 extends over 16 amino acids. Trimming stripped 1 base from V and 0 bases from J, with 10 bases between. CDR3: CASSQGQALSGNTIYF. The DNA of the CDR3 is TGCGCCAGCAGCCAAGGACAGGCTCTCTCTGGAAACACCATATATTTT.

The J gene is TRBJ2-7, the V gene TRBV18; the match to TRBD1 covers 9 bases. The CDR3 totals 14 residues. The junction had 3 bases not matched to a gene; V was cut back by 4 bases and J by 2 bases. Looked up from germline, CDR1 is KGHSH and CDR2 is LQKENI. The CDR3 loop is CASSQDRGPYEQYF. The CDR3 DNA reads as TGTGCCAGCTCACAGGACAGGGGCCCCTACGAGCAGTACTTC.

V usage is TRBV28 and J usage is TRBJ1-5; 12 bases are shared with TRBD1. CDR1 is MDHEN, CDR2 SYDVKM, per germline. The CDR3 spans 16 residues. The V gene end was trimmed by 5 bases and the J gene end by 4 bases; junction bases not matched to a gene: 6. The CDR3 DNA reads TGTGCCAGCAGTCATTGGGGACAGGGGGCAAATCAGCCCCAGCATTTT. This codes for CASSHWGQGANQPQHF.

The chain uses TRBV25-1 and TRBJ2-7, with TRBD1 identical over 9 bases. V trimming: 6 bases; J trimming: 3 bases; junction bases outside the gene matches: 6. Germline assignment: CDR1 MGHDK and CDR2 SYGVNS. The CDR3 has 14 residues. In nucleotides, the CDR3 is TGTGCCAGCAGAGGGACAGGGCTCTACTACGAGCAGTACTTC. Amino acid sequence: CASRGTGLYYEQYF.

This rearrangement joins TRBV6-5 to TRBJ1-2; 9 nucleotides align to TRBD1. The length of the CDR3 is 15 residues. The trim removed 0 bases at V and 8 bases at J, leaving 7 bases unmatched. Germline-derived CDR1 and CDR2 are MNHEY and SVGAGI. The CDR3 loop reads CASSYSGDREWGYTF. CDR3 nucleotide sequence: TGTGCCAGCAGTTACTCGGGGGACAGGGAATGGGGCTACACCTTC.

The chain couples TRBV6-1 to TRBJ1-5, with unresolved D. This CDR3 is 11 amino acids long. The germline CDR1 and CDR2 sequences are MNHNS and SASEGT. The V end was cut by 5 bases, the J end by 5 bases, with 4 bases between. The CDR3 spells CASSLDQPQHF. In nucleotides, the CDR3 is TGTGCCAGCAGTCTTGATCAGCCCCAGCATTTT.

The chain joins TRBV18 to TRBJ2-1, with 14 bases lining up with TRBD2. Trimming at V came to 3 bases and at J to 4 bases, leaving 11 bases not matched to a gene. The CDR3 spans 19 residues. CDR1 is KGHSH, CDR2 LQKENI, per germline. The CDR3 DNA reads TGTGCCAGCTCACCTACCGGGACTAGCGGGAGTACTGGTTACAATGAGCAGTTCTTC. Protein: CASSPTGTSGSTGYNEQFF.

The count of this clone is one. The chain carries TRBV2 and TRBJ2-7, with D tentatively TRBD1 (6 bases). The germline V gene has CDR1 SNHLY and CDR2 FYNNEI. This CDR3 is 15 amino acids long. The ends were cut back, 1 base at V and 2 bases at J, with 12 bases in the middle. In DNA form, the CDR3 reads TGTGCCAGCAGTGAAGAATTTGGACAGACCTACGAGCAGTACTTC. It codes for CASSEEFGQTYEQYF. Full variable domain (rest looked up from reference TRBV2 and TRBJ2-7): EPEVTQTPSHQVTQMGQEVILRCVPISNHLYFYWYRQILGQKVEFLVSFYNNEISEKSEIFDDQFSVERPDGSNFTLKIRSTKLEDSAMYFCASSEEFGQTYEQYFGPGTRLTVT.

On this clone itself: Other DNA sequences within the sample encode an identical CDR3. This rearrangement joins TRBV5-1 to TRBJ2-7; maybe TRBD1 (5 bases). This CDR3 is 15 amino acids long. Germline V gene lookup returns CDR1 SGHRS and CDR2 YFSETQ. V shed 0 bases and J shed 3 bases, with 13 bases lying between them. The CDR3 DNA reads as TGCGCCAGCAGCTTGGCGGCAGGGCAGAACTACGAGCAGTACTTC. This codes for CASSLAAGQNYEQYF. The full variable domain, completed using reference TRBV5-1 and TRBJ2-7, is KAGVTQTPRYLIKTRGQQVTLSCSPISGHRSVSWYQQTPGQGLQFLFEYFSETQRNKGNFPGRFSGRQFSNSRSEMNVSTLELGDSALYLCASSLAAGQNYEQYFGPGTRLTVT.

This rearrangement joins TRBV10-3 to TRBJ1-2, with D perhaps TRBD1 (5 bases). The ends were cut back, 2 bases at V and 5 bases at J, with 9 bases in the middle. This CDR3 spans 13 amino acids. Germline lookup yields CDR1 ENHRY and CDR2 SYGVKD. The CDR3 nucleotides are TGTGCCATCAGTGAGGACAGCGATTATGGCTACACCTTC. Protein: CAISEDSDYGYTF.